What follows are 27 T cell receptor beta chains derived from one specimen sequenced in a study of read filtering for tumor transcriptome and immune sequencing. From roughly 0.4 ug of RNA, a library with molecular barcoded alpha/delta and beta/gamma adaptors was made. Using its own MiXCR run on the reads, TCRdb lists one record per CDR3 protein. The data hold 37,000 or so distinct CDR3 sequences, with around 13% observed a single time. The specimen sequenced was a population of CD138-negative cells sorted from bone marrow. These receptors came from a donor at least 40 years old with multiple myeloma.

This clonotype was seen many times. The V gene is TRBV20-1, the J gene TRBJ2-5, with D perhaps assigned TRBD1 or TRBD2 (6 bases each). Germline CDR1 and CDR2: DFQATT and SNEGSKA (reference sequence). Deletions cut 6 bases from V and 10 bases from J, with 27 bases between. CDR3 length: 15 amino acids. The CDR3 spells CSATGRGASYGDQYF. The CDR3 DNA reads as TGCAGTGCAACCGGAAGGGGGGCTAGCTATGGGGACCAGTACTTC.

CDR3 sequence: CASSNGLGRKNIQYF. CDR3 nucleotide sequence: TGTGCCAGCAGCAATGGACTTGGGCGGAAAAACATTCAGTACTTC. The chain has TRBV12-3 or TRBV12-4 and TRBJ2-4, with D possibly matching TRBD2 (5 bases). The CDR3 totals 15 residues. The V end was cut by 6 bases, the J end by 4 bases, with 16 bases between.

This clonotype was counted only a few times. V is TRBV19 and J is TRBJ2-7; 8 bases fit TRBD1. After removal of 7 bases from V and 0 bases from J, the junction contained 8 bases not matched to a gene. This CDR3 region has 15 residues. Germline lookup yields CDR1 LNHDA and CDR2 SQIVND (reference sequence). CDR3 sequence: CASTPDRARSYEQYF. Here the CDR3 DNA reads TGTGCCAGTACCCCGGACAGGGCGCGCTCCTACGAGCAGTACTTC. Together with reference TRBV19 and TRBJ2-7, the CDR3 gives the full variable domain: DGGITQSPKYLFRKEGQNVTLSCEQNLNHDAMYWYRQDPGQGLRLIYYSQIVNDFQKGDIAEGYSVSREKKESFPLTVTSAQKNPTAFYLCASTPDRARSYEQYFGPGTRLTVT.

This clonotype came up many times. The CDR3 region has the DNA TGTGCCAGCAGCCAAGATTTGCTCCTAGCGGTCGGCAATGAGCAGTTCTTC. It specifies CASSQDLLLAVGNEQFF. The V gene is TRBV14, the J gene TRBJ2-1; the match to TRBD2 covers 7 bases. The germline V gene has CDR1 SGHDN and CDR2 FVKESK. CDR3 size: 17 residues. With 0 bases clipped from V and 6 bases from J, the junction kept 11 bases outside the gene matches.

At least ten counts were recorded for this clonotype. This chain joins TRBV7-9 and TRBJ2-7; D remains ambiguous. Trimming stripped 1 base from V and 0 bases from J, with 4 bases between. Germline V lookup: CDR1 SEHNR, CDR2 FQNEAQ (reference sequence). The CDR3 is 13 amino acids. DNA of the CDR3: TGTGCCAGCAGCTTAGACAGCTCCTACGAGCAGTACTTC. Translated, it gives CASSLDSSYEQYF.

CDR3 amino acids: CASSRPGLPQETQYF. CDR3 coding DNA: TGCGCCAGCAGCCGGCCGGGACTTCCCCAAGAGACCCAGTACTTC. The gene calls are TRBV23-1 and TRBJ2-5; D perhaps matches TRBD2 (6 bases). TRBV23-1 is reported as an ORF; its role is uncertain. The CDR3 extends over 15 amino acids. Trimming took 6 bases from V and 1 from J, leaving 15 bases between them.

This clonotype was seen at least ten times. Here the CDR3 DNA reads TGTGCCAGCACGGAGGTTTTCGATTACAATGAGCAGTTCTTC. Protein sequence: CASTEVFDYNEQFF. This sequence joins TRBV6-1 and TRBJ2-1, with D tentatively TRBD2 (5 bases). The germline gives CDR1 MNHNS, CDR2 SASEGT. V was cut by 7 bases and J by 4 bases, with 14 bases left in between. The CDR3 has 14 amino acids.

This clonotype was recorded at least ten times. V gene TRBV20-1 combines with J gene TRBJ2-7; D might be TRBD2 (5 bases). V was shortened by 3 bases and J by 2 bases, with 14 bases between the two germline ends. Per germline, CDR1 DFQATT and CDR2 SNEGSKA (reference sequence). The CDR3 consists of 14 residues. The CDR3 loop is CSASPPGDTYEQYF. The CDR3 DNA reads as TGCAGTGCTAGCCCCCCCGGGGATACCTACGAGCAGTACTTC.

This clonotype was recorded many times. The chain couples TRBV7-9 to TRBJ2-1; 9 bases agree with TRBD2. This CDR3 region has 16 residues. CDR1 and CDR2 from the germline V gene are SEHNR and FQNEAQ (reference sequence). Unmatched junction bases numbered 13, after V lost 4 bases and J lost 9 bases. The CDR3 coding sequence is TGTGCCAGCAGCTCCACTGCGGGAGGGCCGCGCGGTGAGCAGTTCTTC. This sequence encodes CASSSTAGGPRGEQFF.

This clonotype came up many times. The rearrangement uses TRBV6-2 or TRBV6-3 and TRBJ2-2; 9 bases line up with TRBD2. The CDR3 runs to 16 residues. J gave up 4 bases and V 0 bases, and 3 bases lay outside the gene matches. Looked up from germline, CDR1 is MNHEY and CDR2 is SVGEGT. Written as DNA, the CDR3 is TGTGCCAGCAGTTACTCAGGGACTAGCACCACCGGGGAGCTGTTTTTT. Protein: CASSYSGTSTTGELFF.

Details on this clonotype: A read error may be the cause here, since a much bigger clone is one base away. The gene calls are TRBV6-2 or TRBV6-3 and TRBJ2-5; tentative D call: TRBD2 (5 bases). Per the germline V gene, CDR1 is MNHEY and CDR2 is SVGEGT. The CDR3 extends over 11 amino acids. CDR3 DNA: TGTGCCAGCAGTTACGGGGAGACCCAGTGCTTC. This codes for CASSYGETQCF.

This clonotype was counted only a few times. This may stem from a read error, because a much larger clone lies one nucleotide away. The V and J genes are TRBV20-1 and TRBJ2-1; D perhaps matches TRBD2 (5 bases). The germline gives CDR1 DFQATT, CDR2 SNEGSKA (reference sequence). Trimming shortened V by 6 bases and J by 6 bases, and 18 bases separated the two germline ends. CDR3 length: 14 residues. CDR3 protein: CSAVGKATLNEQFF. The CDR3 region has the DNA TGCAGTGCCGTCGGGAAGGCCACTCTCAATGAGCAGTTCTTC.

The sample holds many counts of this clonotype. This rearrangement joins TRBV6-6 to TRBJ2-1, with D perhaps TRBD2 (5 bases). Germline V CDR1 and CDR2: MNHNY, SVGAGI (reference sequence). The CDR3 extends over 12 amino acids. The CDR3 coding sequence is TGTGCACCCGGACTTCCCTACAATGAGCAGTTCTTC. Protein sequence: CAPGLPYNEQFF.

This clonotype was seen many times. The V and J genes are TRBV27 and TRBJ1-5; D is undetermined. The CDR3 length is 15 residues. The germline CDR1 and CDR2 sequences are MNHEY and SMNVEV (reference sequence). Trimming took 6 bases from V and 3 from J, leaving 15 bases between them. The CDR3 reads CASSRLEQLNQPQHF. DNA of the CDR3: TGTGCCAGCAGCCGCCTGGAACAGCTCAATCAGCCCCAGCATTTT.

This clonotype was found many times. The V and J genes are TRBV20-1 and TRBJ1-5, with a tentative D call TRBD1 (6 bases). Deletions cut 0 bases from V and 5 bases from J, with 17 bases between. Germline V lookup: CDR1 DFQATT, CDR2 SNEGSKA (reference sequence). The length of the CDR3 is 16 residues. The CDR3 DNA reads as TGCAGTGCTAGAGATTTGGCGAGGACAGACGATCAGCCCCAGCATTTT. It translates to CSARDLARTDDQPQHF.

This clonotype was seen many times. The chain uses TRBV5-5 and TRBJ1-6; 8 bases match TRBD1. The J segment lost 6 bases and the V segment lost 4 bases, leaving 6 bases of the junction unmatched. In germline, CDR1 is SGHKS, CDR2 YYEKEE (reference sequence). The CDR3 length is 15 residues. For the CDR3, the DNA is TGTGCCAGCAGCCCGAGGACAGGGATTAATTCACCCCTCCACTTT. It translates to CASSPRTGINSPLHF.

About this clonotype itself: With only one base between it and a far larger clone, this is likely a read error. The J gene is TRBJ2-2, the V gene TRBV7-8, with D possibly called TRBD1 or TRBD2 (5 bases each). With 2 bases removed from V and 4 bases from J, the gap between germline ends came to 8 bases. The germline V gene encodes CDR1 SGHVS and CDR2 FQNEAQ. CDR3 length equals 14 residues. CDR3 sequence (DNA): TGTGCCAGCAGCTTAACGAGGGGCACCGGGGAGCTGTTTTTT. Translated: CASSLTRGTGELFF.

A remark on this clonotype: The likely explanation is a read error, given a far larger clone one base away. The chain employs TRBV6-6 and TRBJ1-2; TRBD1 might be the D (5 bases). CDR1 is MNHNY and CDR2 is SVGAGI in the germline V gene (reference sequence). The CDR3 is made up of 13 amino acids. The V end lost 0 bases, the J end lost 6 bases, and 8 bases lay between the germline ends. The CDR3 DNA reads as TGTGCCAGCAGTTACTCGGGGCCCAATGGCTACACCTTC. It specifies CASSYSGPNGYTF.

This clonotype was detected once. A read error may be the cause here, since a much bigger clone is one base away. The J gene is TRBJ2-7, the V gene TRBV4-2; D unresolved. The CDR3 loop spans 13 amino acids. Germline V gives CDR1 LGHNA, CDR2 YNFKEQ. The CDR3 here is CASSKDGPYEQYF. DNA for the CDR3: TGTGCCAGCAGCAAAGACGGGCCCTACGAGCAGTACTTC.

This clonotype was counted many times. The genes are TRBV4-1 and TRBJ1-3, with 9 bases identical to TRBD1. The CDR3 totals 15 residues. The germline gives CDR1 MGHRA, CDR2 YSYEKL. V lost 4 bases, J lost 3 bases, and 4 bases stayed unmatched. The DNA of the CDR3 is TGCGCCAGCAGCCGACAGGGGGACCGTGGAAACACCATATATTTT. Protein: CASSRQGDRGNTIYF.

With regard to this clonotype: It may be a read error: a sequence one base away is much more abundant. The chain joins TRBV5-1 to TRBJ1-1, with TRBD1 identical over 8 bases. The CDR3 runs to 13 residues. Germline loops: CDR1 SGHRS, CDR2 YFSETQ. CDR3 coding DNA: TGCGCCAGCAGCACGACAGGGGAGGCTGACGCTTTCTTT. Translated: CASSTTGEADAFF.

This clonotype was detected many times. The chain's CDR3 is CASSYNGDSNQPQHF. CDR3 DNA sequence: TGTGCCAGCAGCTATAACGGGGACAGTAATCAGCCCCAGCATTTT. The chain links TRBV7-2 to TRBJ1-5; 7 bases match TRBD1. Germline values: CDR1 SGHTA, CDR2 FQGNSA. V lost 4 bases to trimming and J lost 4 bases; unmatched junction nucleotides: 7. The CDR3 has 15 residues. Full variable domain (outside the CDR3, taken from reference TRBV7-2 and TRBJ1-5): GAGVSQSPSNKVTEKGKDVELRCDPISGHTALYWYRQSLGQGLEFLIYFQGNSAPDKSGLPSDRFSAERTGGSVSTLTIQRTQQEDSAVYLCASSYNGDSNQPQHFGDGTRLSIL.

This clonotype was seen at least ten times. The chain uses TRBV12-3 or TRBV12-4 and TRBJ2-4, with a possible D match to TRBD2 (6 bases). CDR3 length: 14 amino acids. Trimming shortened V by 4 bases and J by 7 bases, and 14 bases separated the two germline ends. The CDR3 DNA reads TGTGCCAGCAGTTCCCAGGGCGGAGGGAACATTCAGTACTTC. Its translation: CASSSQGGGNIQYF.

This chain joins TRBV6-2 or TRBV6-3 and TRBJ2-7, with 8 bases that match TRBD2. Germline V gives CDR1 MNHEY, CDR2 SVGEGT. J gave up 1 base and V 2 bases, and 7 bases lay outside the gene matches. The CDR3 has 16 residues. CDR3 sequence: CASSYDGAGVSYEQYF. The CDR3 coding sequence is TGTGCCAGCAGTTACGATGGAGCGGGAGTGTCCTACGAGCAGTACTTC.

This clonotype appeared many times. The chain joins TRBV5-1 to TRBJ2-2; tentatively, D is TRBD2 (6 bases). This CDR3 is 16 amino acids long. The ends were cut back, 4 bases at V and 5 bases at J, with 18 bases in the middle. CDR1 is SGHRS, CDR2 YFSETQ, per germline. Here the CDR3 reads CASSPQDGRGTGELFF. CDR3 sequence (DNA): TGCGCCAGCAGCCCCCAGGACGGGAGAGGGACCGGGGAGCTGTTTTTT.

This clonotype has at least ten counts. This CDR3 reads CASSLAQTRQETQYF. CDR3 nucleotides: TGTGCCAGCAGCTTAGCCCAGACACGACAAGAGACCCAGTACTTC. The V call is TRBV7-2, the J call TRBJ2-5; D uncertain. This CDR3 is built from 15 residues. CDR1 and CDR2 from the germline V gene are SGHTA and FQGNSA. V was cut by 0 bases and J by 2 bases, with 10 bases left in between.

This clonotype was found many times. This rearrangement joins TRBV29-1 to TRBJ2-2; no clear D. The CDR3 is 15 residues long. V lost 7 bases and J lost 0, with 15 bases in between. CDR1 and CDR2 from the germline V gene are SQVTM and ANQGSEA. In DNA, the CDR3 is TGCAGCGCTTCAGGAGCCGCGGCGAACACCGGGGAGCTGTTTTTT. It is translated as CSASGAAANTGELFF.